This entry lists 23 T cell receptor beta chains sequenced from one sample in a study of PD-L1 blockade in urothelial cancer. Time point denoted: peripheral blood 6 weeks after treatment start. The repertoire was sequenced with immunoSEQ multiplex PCR; TCRdb's copy has only in-frame clones and lacks some. The table shows 35,000 to 45,000 clones, with about 89% occurring only once. Here the sequenced sample was PBMCs, taken around atezolizumab (anti-PD-L1) treatment. The receptors shown here come from a man between 65 and 85 years old with urothelial cancer.

The chain joins TRBV5-1 to TRBJ1-4; TRBD1 aligns across 7 bases. The CDR3 has 14 residues. V lost 5 bases and J lost 8; bases outside the gene matches: 9. Per germline, CDR1 SGHRS and CDR2 YFSETQ. The CDR3 region is CASRSPGTVEKLFF. CDR3 nucleotides: TGCGCCAGCAGATCCCCAGGGACAGTCGAAAAACTGTTTTTT.

This chain uses TRBV7-3 with TRBJ2-2; D is possibly TRBD1 (5 bases). Looked up from germline, CDR1 is SGHTA and CDR2 is FQGTGA. V was pared by 3 bases and J by 2 bases, with 7 bases between. The CDR3 runs to 14 residues. The CDR3 DNA reads TGTGCCAGCAGCTTTGACAGAAACACCGGGGAGCTGTTTTTT. The encoded protein is CASSFDRNTGELFF.

This chain connects TRBV6-1 to TRBJ2-5; tentatively, D is TRBD1 (6 bases). Per germline, CDR1 MNHNS and CDR2 SASEGT. The germline V and J ends were trimmed by 3 bases and 1 base, with 18 bases remaining between them. This CDR3 comprises 17 residues. The CDR3 DNA follows: TGTGCCAGCAGTGACCCATATGCGACAGGCACCCAAGAGACCCAGTACTTC. It specifies CASSDPYATGTQETQYF.

This chain uses TRBV27 with TRBJ2-7; D perhaps matches TRBD1 (6 bases). The CDR3 has 12 residues. V was pared by 4 bases and J by 6 bases, with 10 bases between. CDR1 and CDR2 (germline): MNHEY, SMNVEV (reference sequence). The CDR3, as DNA: TGTGCCAGCAGTTCTACAGGGTTCGAGCAGTACTTC. This translates into CASSSTGFEQYF.

J is TRBJ1-2 and V is TRBV11-2; 10 positions agree with TRBD1. The CDR3 runs 15 residues. The junction had 9 bases not matched to a gene; V was cut back by 4 bases and J by 7 bases. Germline-derived CDR1 and CDR2 are SGHAT and FQNNGV. For the CDR3, the DNA is TGTGCCAGCAGCTCCATCGGCCGGACAGGGGGTGGCTACACCTTC. Amino acid sequence: CASSSIGRTGGGYTF.

CDR3 nucleotide sequence: TGCGCCAGCAGCTCCACCCCGGGCCAGGGGTATCGTGCAGATACGCAGTATTTT. Translation gives CASSSTPGQGYRADTQYF. V and J are TRBV5-1 and TRBJ2-3; TRBD1 might be the D (6 bases). This CDR3 spans 18 amino acids. V dropped 3 bases and J dropped 4 bases, with 24 bases sitting between them. Germline CDR1 is SGHRS and CDR2 is YFSETQ.

The chain combines TRBV7-9 with TRBJ1-1; D perhaps matches TRBD1 (5 bases). The V and J ends lost 0 bases and 0 bases respectively, with 14 bases between them. The CDR3 runs to 17 residues. From germline, CDR1 is SEHNR and CDR2 FQNEAQ (reference sequence). The CDR3 bases are TGTGCCAGCAGCTTAGCCAGGGATATTTTCATGAACACTGAAGCTTTCTTT. Its protein is CASSLARDIFMNTEAFF. The full variable domain, rest sourced from reference TRBV7-9 and TRBJ1-1, is DTGVSQNPRHKITKRGQNVTFRCDPISEHNRLYWYRQTLGQGPEFLTYFQNEAQLEKSRLLSDRFSAERPKGSFSTLEIQRTEQGDSAMYLCASSLARDIFMNTEAFFGQGTRLTVV.

The V and J genes are TRBV27 and TRBJ2-1; 13 bases map to TRBD2. Unmatched junction bases numbered 8, after V lost 6 bases and J lost 9 bases. The germline gives CDR1 MNHEY, CDR2 SMNVEV (reference sequence). The CDR3 extends over 15 amino acids. The CDR3 sequence is CASSRTSGRAIEQFF. CDR3 DNA: TGTGCCAGCAGCCGTACTAGCGGGAGGGCTATTGAGCAGTTCTTC.

In its sample, this clone was seen once. The chain's CDR3 is CASSTRTTGMDYGYTF. The CDR3 nucleotides read TGTGCCAGTAGTACAAGAACCACAGGGATGGACTATGGCTACACCTTC. J is TRBJ1-2 and V is TRBV19; possibly TRBD1 for D (6 bases). Trimming removed 4 bases from V and 3 bases from J, with 18 bases in between. The length of the CDR3 is 16 residues. Germline lookup yields CDR1 LNHDA and CDR2 SQIVND (reference sequence).

The chain employs TRBV28 and TRBJ1-5, with TRBD1 matching 7 bases. V gave up 5 bases and J gave up 5 bases; unmatched junction bases: 6. This CDR3 is 14 amino acids long. The V gene's germline CDR1 is MDHEN and CDR2 SYDVKM. CDR3 sequence: CASSTTGVYQPQHF. Written as DNA, the CDR3 is TGTGCCAGCAGTACCACAGGGGTGTATCAGCCCCAGCATTTT.

The DNA for the CDR3 is TGTGCCAGCAGCACAACACTAGCGGGAGGGGACTATGAGCAGTTCTTC. It encodes CASSTTLAGGDYEQFF. V usage is TRBV9 and J usage is TRBJ2-1; 13 bases match TRBD2. This CDR3 comprises 16 residues. Germline trimming cut 4 bases from V and 8 bases from J; bases unmatched to any gene: 9. The germline V gene has CDR1 SGDLS and CDR2 YYNGEE.

The V gene is TRBV7-8, the J gene TRBJ2-3; 8 bases are shared with TRBD2. The V gene end was trimmed by 4 bases and the J gene end by 6 bases; junction bases not matched to a gene: 12. CDR1 is SGHVS, CDR2 FQNEAQ, per germline. The CDR3 contains 16 residues. The CDR3 sequence: CASSSTSVLIVDTQYF. The CDR3 DNA follows: TGTGCCAGCAGCTCGACTAGCGTTTTGATCGTGGATACGCAGTATTTT.

The chain has TRBV7-2 and TRBJ2-1; D is unresolved. From germline, CDR1 is SGHTA and CDR2 FQGNSA. Trimming removed 2 bases at V and 2 bases at J, with 13 bases between. The CDR3 contains 16 residues. The CDR3 region is CASSLTGRTPYNEQFF. CDR3 bases: TGTGCCAGCAGCTTAACCGGTCGTACTCCCTACAATGAGCAGTTCTTC.

The rearrangement joins TRBV28 to TRBJ2-2, with 8 bases identical to TRBD1. Trimming cost V 2 bases and J 4 bases; bases outside gene matches: 9. The CDR3 contains 17 residues. CDR1 is MDHEN, CDR2 SYDVKM, per germline. The CDR3 DNA reads as TGTGCCAGCAGTTTACCGACAGGGGAGGAGGCCACCGGGGAGCTGTTTTTT. Its protein is CASSLPTGEEATGELFF.

This sequence joins TRBV29-1 and TRBJ1-2; D unresolved. CDR3 length: 11 residues. V lost 8 bases, J lost 8 bases, and 15 bases lay in between. Germline CDR1 is SQVTM and CDR2 is ANQGSEA. The CDR3 nucleotides read TGCAGCTTGAGTGGTCCGGGAGGCTACACCTTC. It translates to CSLSGPGGYTF.

The rearrangement links TRBV11-2 to TRBJ2-5; 7 bases are shared with TRBD2. In germline, CDR1 is SGHAT, CDR2 FQNNGV. The length of the CDR3 is 13 residues. Unmatched junction bases numbered 4, after V lost 5 bases and J lost 4 bases. The CDR3 reads CASSPLAVETQYF. CDR3 in DNA: TGTGCCAGCAGCCCCCTAGCGGTAGAGACCCAGTACTTC.

The V gene is TRBV10-3, the J gene TRBJ2-1, with TRBD2 matching over 9 bases. The CDR3 has 15 amino acids. Trimming at V came to 0 bases and at J to 4 bases, leaving 1 base not matched to a gene. Germline assignment: CDR1 ENHRY and CDR2 SYGVKD. The CDR3 sequence is CAISESREGYNEQFF. For the CDR3, the DNA is TGTGCCATCAGTGAGTCGCGGGAGGGTTACAATGAGCAGTTCTTC.

V is TRBV5-1 and J is TRBJ2-7, with 9 bases identical to TRBD2. CDR1 and CDR2 from the germline V gene are SGHRS and YFSETQ. Unmatched junction bases numbered 3, after V lost 1 base and J lost 4 bases. The CDR3 sequence is 14 residues long. The CDR3 sequence: CASSLSLAGYEQYF. CDR3 nucleotides: TGCGCCAGCAGCTTGTCGCTAGCGGGATACGAGCAGTACTTC.

The chain links TRBV28 to TRBJ1-5, with TRBD1 identical over 7 bases. In germline, CDR1 is MDHEN, CDR2 SYDVKM. CDR3 size: 13 residues. Trimming at V came to 6 bases and at J to 2 bases, leaving 1 base not matched to a gene. The CDR3 DNA reads TGTGCCAGCAGAGGGGGCGGCAATCAGCCCCAGCATTTT. Encoded protein: CASRGGGNQPQHF.

The chain has TRBV2 and TRBJ2-3; maybe TRBD1 (5 bases). The V end lost 8 bases, the J end lost 0 bases, and 12 bases lay between the germline ends. The CDR3 totals 14 residues. From germline, CDR1 is SNHLY and CDR2 FYNNEI. The CDR3 DNA reads as TGTGCCAGCCAGAGGACAACTAGCACAGATACGCAGTATTTT. Its protein product is CASQRTTSTDTQYF.

This sequence joins TRBV19 and TRBJ2-1, with 11 bases matching TRBD2. CDR3 length: 15 amino acids. Germline V gives CDR1 LNHDA, CDR2 SQIVND (reference sequence). V was pared by 3 bases and J by 3 bases, with 1 base of the junction left unmatched. The CDR3 here is CASSMTSGNYNEQFF. DNA for the CDR3: TGTGCCAGTAGTATGACTAGCGGGAACTACAATGAGCAGTTCTTC. Variable domain in full (rest from reference TRBV19 and TRBJ2-1): DGGITQSPKYLFRKEGQNVTLSCEQNLNHDAMYWYRQDPGQGLRLIYYSQIVNDFQKGDIAEGYSVSREKKESFPLTVTSAQKNPTAFYLCASSMTSGNYNEQFFGPGTRLTVL.

CDR3 residues: CASSPGFRGNEQFF. The DNA for the CDR3 is TGTGCCAGCAGTCCCGGGTTCAGGGGAAATGAGCAGTTCTTC. The chain employs TRBV6-5 and TRBJ2-1, with a tentative D call TRBD1 (6 bases). The CDR3 is 14 amino acids. In germline, CDR1 is MNHEY, CDR2 SVGAGI. Trimming removed 5 bases from V and 7 bases from J, with 15 bases in between.

The J gene is TRBJ2-1, the V gene TRBV18; D ambiguous. Germline V lookup: CDR1 KGHSH, CDR2 LQKENI. The V end lost 3 bases, the J end lost 0 bases, and 9 bases lay between the germline ends. The CDR3 runs 15 residues. CDR3 sequence reads: CASSPQYSSYNEQFF. DNA of the CDR3: TGTGCCAGCTCACCCCAGTACAGCTCCTACAATGAGCAGTTCTTC.